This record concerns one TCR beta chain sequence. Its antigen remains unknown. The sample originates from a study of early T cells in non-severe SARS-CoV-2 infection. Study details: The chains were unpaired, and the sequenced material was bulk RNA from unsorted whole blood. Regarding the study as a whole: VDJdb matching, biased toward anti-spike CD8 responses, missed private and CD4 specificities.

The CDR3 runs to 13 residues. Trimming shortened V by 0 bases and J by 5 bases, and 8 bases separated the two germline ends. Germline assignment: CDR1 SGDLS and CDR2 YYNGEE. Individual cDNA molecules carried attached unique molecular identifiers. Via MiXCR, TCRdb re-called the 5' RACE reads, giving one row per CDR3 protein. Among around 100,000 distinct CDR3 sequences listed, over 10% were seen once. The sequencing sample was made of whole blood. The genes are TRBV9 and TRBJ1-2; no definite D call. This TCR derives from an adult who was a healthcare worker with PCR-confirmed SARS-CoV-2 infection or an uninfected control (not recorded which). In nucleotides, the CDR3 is TGTGCCAGCAGCGTAGCTACTGGGTATGGCTACACCTTC. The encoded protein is CASSVATGYGYTF.